A single TCR beta chain is shown here with its context. Other DNA sequences in the sample encode the same CDR3. The data belong to a study of blood T cell repertoires in COVID-19. The overall study: Acute and convalescent COVID-19 samples came from the United States, Italy and Spain.

V was cut by 1 base and J by 1 base, with 7 bases left in between. Germline loops: CDR1 SGHTA, CDR2 FQGTGA. The CDR3 sequence is 14 residues long. Clones were read by immunoSEQ multiplex PCR, and TCRdb kept only the in-frame ones, dropping some. The data show fewer than 450,000 clones, 70% to 90% seen once. Two consecutive negative NP/OP PCR tests, clearance, or resolved symptoms defined Cohort 3 recovery. Sequenced material: PBMCs or T cells enriched from blood (not recorded which). The receptor was derived from a woman in her late teens or twenties who had recovered from COVID-19. The chain carries TRBV7-3 and TRBJ1-1; no firm D call. In DNA, the CDR3 is TGTGCCAGCAGCTTAATGTCACAGAACACTGAAGCTTTCTTT. The encoded protein is CASSLMSQNTEAFF.